Ten or more counts support the clone carrying this TCR beta chain. The antigen is not known. Used for diagnoses were clinical symptoms, serum thyroxine and TRAb, thyroid ultrasound and orbital computed tomography. This entry belongs to a study of T cells in Graves' hyperthyroidism and ophthalmopathy. RNA transcripts gave rise to amplified TCR beta CDR3 regions. A first-round RT-PCR of the TCR CDR3 used the HTBI primer set. In TCRdb, the multiplex PCR reads were re-called with MiXCR into one record per CDR3 protein. The table lists roughly 650,000 distinct CDR3 sequences, roughly a sixth of them singletons. Findings of the study overall: Blood also carried most thyroid clonotypes expanded above 0.001.

Germline CDR1 and CDR2: KGHSH and LQKENI. V lost 1 base, J lost 5 bases, and 6 bases lay in between. This CDR3 contains 13 residues. This sequence joins TRBV18 and TRBJ2-1; D unresolved. The material sequenced was blood. The clonotype comes from a woman between 40 and 55 years old with Graves' ophthalmopathy. Written as DNA, the CDR3 is TGTGCCAGCTCACCACGGAGAGACAATGAGCAGTTCTTC. It translates to CASSPRRDNEQFF.